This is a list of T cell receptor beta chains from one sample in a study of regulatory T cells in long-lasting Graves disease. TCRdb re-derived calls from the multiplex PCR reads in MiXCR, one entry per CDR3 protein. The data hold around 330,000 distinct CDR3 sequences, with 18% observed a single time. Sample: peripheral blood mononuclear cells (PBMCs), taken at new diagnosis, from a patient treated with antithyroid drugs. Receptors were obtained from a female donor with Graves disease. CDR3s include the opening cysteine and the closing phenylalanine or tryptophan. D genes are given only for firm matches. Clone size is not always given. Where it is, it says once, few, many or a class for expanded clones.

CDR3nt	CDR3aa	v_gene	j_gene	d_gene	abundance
TGTGCCAGCAGTGATCCTCTTAAAGCTTTCTTT	CASSDPLKAFF	TRBV25-1	TRBJ1-1	NA	many
TGTGCCAGCTCACCACGTCCAGGGGCTGCAGATACGCAGTATTTT	CASSPRPGAADTQYF	TRBV18	TRBJ2-3	NA	many
TGTGCCAGTAGTTCTTCTCTTTACAATGAGCAGTTCTTC	CASSSSLYNEQFF	TRBV19	TRBJ2-1	NA	few
TGTGCCAGCAGCTTAGTAGACGGGAGGGTCTACAATGAGCAGTTCTTC	CASSLVDGRVYNEQFF	TRBV7-9	TRBJ2-1	TRBD2	many
TGTGCCTGGAGTTTGCAAGAGACCCAGTACTTC	CAWSLQETQYF	TRBV30	TRBJ2-5	NA	many
TGTGCCAGCAGTTCCTCCGGGACGCCTGGTAACACCATATATTTT	CASSSSGTPGNTIYF	TRBV28	TRBJ1-3	NA	few
TGTGCCTGGACGATGAGAGGGGATACGCAGTATTTT	CAWTMRGDTQYF	TRBV30	TRBJ2-3	NA	many
TGTGCCAGCAGCTTAGCCCTAGCGGGAGGGGATACGCAGTATTTT	CASSLALAGGDTQYF	TRBV11-2	TRBJ2-3	TRBD2	many
TGTGCCAGCCATTATGGGGATAGGGGCGATAATTCACCCCTCCACTTT	CASHYGDRGDNSPLHF	TRBV7-9	TRBJ1-6	NA	few
TGTGCCAGCAGCTTAACAGGGGCGGGTGAGGAGACCCAGTACTTC	CASSLTGAGEETQYF	TRBV7-2	TRBJ2-5	TRBD1	many
TGCGCCAGCAGCCAACGGGACAGGGATGGCACTGAAGCTTTCTTT	CASSQRDRDGTEAFF	TRBV4-1	TRBJ1-1	TRBD1	many
TGTGCCAGCAGTTCCGCTAAGGGGACAATAGGGACCCAGTACTTC	CASSSAKGTIGTQYF	TRBV28	TRBJ2-5	NA	many
TGTGCCAGCAGCCTCCGCAGCCCTAGCGGCACAGAGAAGCAGTACTTC	CASSLRSPSGTEKQYF	TRBV14	TRBJ2-7	TRBD2	NA
TGTGCCAGCAGCTTTGGGACGGAGAATCAGCCCCAGCATTTT	CASSFGTENQPQHF	TRBV2	TRBJ1-5	NA	NA
TGTGCCAGCAGTTTACAGGGGGCGGTCTATGGCTACACCTTC	CASSLQGAVYGYTF	TRBV28	TRBJ1-2	TRBD1	many
TGTGCCAGCTCACCTCCGGCCTTGCGGTGGGAGCAGTACTTC	CASSPPALRWEQYF	TRBV18	TRBJ2-7	NA	many
TGTGCCAGCAGCATCTCCGGGACACGCGAGACCCAGTACTTC	CASSISGTRETQYF	TRBV5-6	TRBJ2-5	NA	few
TGTGCCAGCAGTTACTCCAACGGCGCGGGTCAGCCCCAGCATTTT	CASSYSNGAGQPQHF	TRBV6-5	TRBJ1-5	NA	NA
TGTGCCAGCAGTTACTCGATAGGGGTGCTCGAGCAGTACTTC	CASSYSIGVLEQYF	TRBV6-2/TRBV6-3	TRBJ2-7	NA	many
TGCAGTGCTGACCGCGGGGCAGATACGCAGTATTTT	CSADRGADTQYF	TRBV20-1	TRBJ2-3	NA	many
TGTGCCAGCAGTGCACAGGGACACGGCTACACCTTC	CASSAQGHGYTF	TRBV6-1	TRBJ1-2	NA	few
TGTGCCAGCAGCTTAGTATCGGGACAGGCTTCCTACGAGCAGTACTTC	CASSLVSGQASYEQYF	TRBV7-2	TRBJ2-7	TRBD1	NA
TGTGCCTGGAGTATTAGCGGGACCCCCGCAGATACGCAGTATTTT	CAWSISGTPADTQYF	TRBV30	TRBJ2-3	TRBD2	NA
TGTGCCAGCAGTTTAGCGCAGGGGGGCAATCAGCCCCAGCATTTT	CASSLAQGGNQPQHF	TRBV12-3/TRBV12-4	TRBJ1-5	TRBD1	NA
TGTGCCACCAGTGATAGGACTAGCGGGATCACAGATACGCAGTATTTT	CATSDRTSGITDTQYF	TRBV24-1	TRBJ2-3	TRBD2	many
TGCAGCGTTGAGGGGGAAGGACTAGCAGTCGATGAGCAGTTCTTC	CSVEGEGLAVDEQFF	TRBV29-1	TRBJ2-1	TRBD2	NA
TGTGCCAGCAGTGGGGGACAGGGGGCGCAGTACGAGCAGTACTTC	CASSGGQGAQYEQYF	TRBV2	TRBJ2-7	TRBD1	many
TGTGCCAGTAGTATATTGGGCAGGGAAGCGGCTGGGGCCAACGTCCTGACTTTC	CASSILGREAAGANVLTF	TRBV19	TRBJ2-6	NA	NA
TGCAGCGTTTTCAGGGGGATAGGCACAGATACGCAGTATTTT	CSVFRGIGTDTQYF	TRBV29-1	TRBJ2-3	TRBD1	many
TGTGCCAGCGGACCCCCAGGGACGGGAGGGCGGGGAGATACGCAGTATTTT	CASGPPGTGGRGDTQYF	TRBV12-3/TRBV12-4	TRBJ2-3	TRBD2	many
TGTGCCAGCAGGAGGGGCAACAAGGAGACCCAGTACTTC	CASRRGNKETQYF	TRBV7-9	TRBJ2-5	NA	many
TGTGCCAGCAGTGAAGCTTGGGGGGGGCACCTATCCTACGAGCAGTACTTC	CASSEAWGGHLSYEQYF	TRBV6-2/TRBV6-3	TRBJ2-7	NA	many
TGTGCCAGCAGCTTAGGCTCGGATACGCAGTATTTT	CASSLGSDTQYF	TRBV11-2	TRBJ2-3	NA	many
TGTGCCAGCCAGGGGGGGGGAGCCTACGAGCAGTACTTC	CASQGGGAYEQYF	TRBV27	TRBJ2-7	NA	many
TGTGCCAGCAGCGGTAGGACGGGGACGCTAAACACTGAAGCTTTCTTT	CASSGRTGTLNTEAFF	TRBV7-8	TRBJ1-1	NA	NA
TGTGCCAGCAGTACCACCAGGACAGGGAAAAGTACAGGGGACACTGAAGCTTTCTTT	CASSTTRTGKSTGDTEAFF	TRBV28	TRBJ1-1	TRBD1	many
TGTGCCAGCATCCAATCCGGGAGGGCCGGCGGCAAAAACATTCAGTACTTC	CASIQSGRAGGKNIQYF	TRBV12-3/TRBV12-4	TRBJ2-4	TRBD2	many
TGTGCCAACAGACAATGGACAGGGACTGGAAACACCATATATTTT	CANRQWTGTGNTIYF	TRBV27	TRBJ1-3	TRBD1	few
TGTGCCATCAGGTGGTTGGACACCGGGGAGCTGTTTTTT	CAIRWLDTGELFF	TRBV10-3	TRBJ2-2	NA	few
TGTGCCAGCAGTTGGGCAGCGAACACCGGGGAGCTGTTTTTT	CASSWAANTGELFF	TRBV27	TRBJ2-2	NA	many
TGCAGCGTCCCCGGGGGCGGGAGGGCCTCGTACGAGCAGTACTTC	CSVPGGGRASYEQYF	TRBV29-1	TRBJ2-7	TRBD2	many